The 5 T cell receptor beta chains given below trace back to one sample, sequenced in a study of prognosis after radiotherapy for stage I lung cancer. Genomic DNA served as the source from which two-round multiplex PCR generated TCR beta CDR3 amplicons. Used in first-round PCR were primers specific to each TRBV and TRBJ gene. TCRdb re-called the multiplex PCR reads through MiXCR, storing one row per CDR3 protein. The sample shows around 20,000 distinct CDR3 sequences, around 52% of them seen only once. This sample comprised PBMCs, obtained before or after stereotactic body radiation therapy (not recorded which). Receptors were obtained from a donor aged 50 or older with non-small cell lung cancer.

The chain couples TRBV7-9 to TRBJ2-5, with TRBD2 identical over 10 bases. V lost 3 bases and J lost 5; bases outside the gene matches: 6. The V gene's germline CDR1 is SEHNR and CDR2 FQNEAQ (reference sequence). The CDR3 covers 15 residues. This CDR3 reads CASSFVLAGSETQYF. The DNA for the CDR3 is TGTGCCAGCAGCTTTGTACTAGCGGGATCGGAGACCCAGTACTTC.

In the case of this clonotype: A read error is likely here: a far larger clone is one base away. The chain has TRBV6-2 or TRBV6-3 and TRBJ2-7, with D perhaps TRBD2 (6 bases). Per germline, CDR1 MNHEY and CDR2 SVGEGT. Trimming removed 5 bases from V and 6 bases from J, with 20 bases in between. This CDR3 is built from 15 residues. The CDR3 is CASSRTIGSVSEQYF. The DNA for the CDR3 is TGTGCCAGCAGTCGGACTATCGGGAGCGTCTCCGAGCAGTACTTC.

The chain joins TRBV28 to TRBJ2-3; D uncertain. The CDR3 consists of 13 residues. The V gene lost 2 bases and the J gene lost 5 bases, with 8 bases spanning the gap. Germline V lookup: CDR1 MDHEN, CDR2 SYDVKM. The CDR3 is CASSLDTGDTQYF. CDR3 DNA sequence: TGTGCCAGCAGTTTAGACACGGGAGATACGCAGTATTTT. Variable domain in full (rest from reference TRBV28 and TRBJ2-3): DVKVTQSSRYLVKRTGEKVFLECVQDMDHENMFWYRQDPGLGLRLIYFSYDVKMKEKGDIPEGYSVSREKKERFSLILESASTNQTSMYLCASSLDTGDTQYFGPGTRLTVL.

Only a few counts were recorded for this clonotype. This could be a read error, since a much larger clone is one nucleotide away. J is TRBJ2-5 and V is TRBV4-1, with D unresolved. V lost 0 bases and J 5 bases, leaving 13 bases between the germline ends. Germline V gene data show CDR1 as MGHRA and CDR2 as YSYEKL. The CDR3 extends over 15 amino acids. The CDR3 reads CASSQEHGVRETQYF. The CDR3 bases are TGCGCCAGCAGCCAAGAGCATGGAGTAAGGGAGACCCAGTACTTC.

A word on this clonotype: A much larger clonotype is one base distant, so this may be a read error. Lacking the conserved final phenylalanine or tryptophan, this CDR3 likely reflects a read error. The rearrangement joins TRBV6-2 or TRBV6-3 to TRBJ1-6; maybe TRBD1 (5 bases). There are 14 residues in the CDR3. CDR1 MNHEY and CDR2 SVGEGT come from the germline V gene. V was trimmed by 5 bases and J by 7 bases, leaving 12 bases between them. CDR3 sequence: CASSIDSMNSPLHS. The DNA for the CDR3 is TGTGCCAGCAGTATAGACAGTATGAATTCACCCCTCCACTCT.